This T cell receptor beta chain was identified during a study of blood T cell repertoires in COVID-19. About the research overall: Samples taken during acute and convalescent COVID-19 were collected in the United States, Italy and Spain.

Original data processing: Using reference gene primer amplification, nucleated cell counts were estimated. Generated by immunoSEQ multiplex PCR, the TCRdb table keeps only in-frame clones and is missing some. Clone size and V and J calls were adopted from that table, with D and trimming inferred from the DNA. The sample has fewer than 350,000 clones, 70% to 90% seen once. V was trimmed by 6 bases and J by 8 bases, leaving 16 bases between them. This CDR3 spans 13 amino acids. The germline V gene encodes CDR1 LNHDA and CDR2 SQIVND (reference sequence). Input material: peripheral blood. The clonotype was recovered from a woman between 45 and 60 years old who had recovered from COVID-19. The chain recombines TRBV19 with TRBJ1-2; weak D call: TRBD1 (5 bases). CDR3 loop: CASSRGGLDGYTF. As DNA, the CDR3 is TGTGCCAGTAGCCGGGGGGGACTTGACGGCTACACCTTC.